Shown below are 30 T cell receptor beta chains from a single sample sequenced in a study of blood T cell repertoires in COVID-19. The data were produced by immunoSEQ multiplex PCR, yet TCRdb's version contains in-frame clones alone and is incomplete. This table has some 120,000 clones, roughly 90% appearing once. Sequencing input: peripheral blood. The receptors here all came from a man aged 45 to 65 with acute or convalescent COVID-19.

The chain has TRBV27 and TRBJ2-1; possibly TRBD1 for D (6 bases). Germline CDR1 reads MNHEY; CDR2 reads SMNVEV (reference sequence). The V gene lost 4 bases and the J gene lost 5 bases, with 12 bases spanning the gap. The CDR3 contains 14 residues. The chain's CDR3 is CASSYGRQDNEQFF. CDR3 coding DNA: TGTGCCAGCAGTTACGGCCGACAGGACAATGAGCAGTTCTTC.

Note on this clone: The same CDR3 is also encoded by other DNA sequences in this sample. Here the CDR3 DNA reads TGTGCCAGCTCACCGTCGGTTAACTATGGCTACACCTTC. As protein: CASSPSVNYGYTF. The V call is TRBV18, the J call TRBJ1-2; no clear D. The CDR3 runs 13 residues. The ends were cut back, 3 bases at V and 1 base at J, with 6 bases in the middle. Germline values: CDR1 KGHSH, CDR2 LQKENI.

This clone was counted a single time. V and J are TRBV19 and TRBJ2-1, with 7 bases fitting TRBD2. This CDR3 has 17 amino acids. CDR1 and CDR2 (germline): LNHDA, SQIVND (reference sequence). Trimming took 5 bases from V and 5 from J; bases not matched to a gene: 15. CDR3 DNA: TGTGCCAGTAGTCCCCGTAGGGCGGGAGTCCCAGACAATGAGCAGTTCTTC. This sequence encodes CASSPRRAGVPDNEQFF.

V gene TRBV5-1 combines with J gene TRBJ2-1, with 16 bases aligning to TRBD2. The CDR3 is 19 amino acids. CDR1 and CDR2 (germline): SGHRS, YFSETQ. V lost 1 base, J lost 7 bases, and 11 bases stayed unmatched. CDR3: CASSLWGTSGRAEYNEQFF. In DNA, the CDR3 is TGCGCCAGCAGCTTGTGGGGGACTAGCGGGAGGGCCGAATATAATGAGCAGTTCTTC.

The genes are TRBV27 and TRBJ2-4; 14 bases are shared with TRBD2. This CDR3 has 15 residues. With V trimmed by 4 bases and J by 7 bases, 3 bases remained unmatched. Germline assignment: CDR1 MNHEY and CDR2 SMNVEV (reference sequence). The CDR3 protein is CASSSTSGGGNIQYF. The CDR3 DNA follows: TGTGCCAGCAGTTCGACTAGCGGGGGGGGGAACATTCAGTACTTC.

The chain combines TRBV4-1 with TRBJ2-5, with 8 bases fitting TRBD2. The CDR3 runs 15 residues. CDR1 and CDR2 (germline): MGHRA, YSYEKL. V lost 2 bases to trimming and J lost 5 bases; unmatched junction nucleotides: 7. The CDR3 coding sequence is TGCGCCAGCAGCCAACAGAGCGGGAGCTTTGAGACCCAGTACTTC. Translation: CASSQQSGSFETQYF.

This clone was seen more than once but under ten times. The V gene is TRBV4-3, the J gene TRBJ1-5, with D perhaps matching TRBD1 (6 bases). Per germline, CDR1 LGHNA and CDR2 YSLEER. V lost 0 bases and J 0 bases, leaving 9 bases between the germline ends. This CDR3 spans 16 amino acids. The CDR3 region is CASSQDGGASNQPQHF. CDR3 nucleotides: TGCGCCAGCAGCCAAGATGGGGGGGCTAGCAATCAGCCCCAGCATTTT.

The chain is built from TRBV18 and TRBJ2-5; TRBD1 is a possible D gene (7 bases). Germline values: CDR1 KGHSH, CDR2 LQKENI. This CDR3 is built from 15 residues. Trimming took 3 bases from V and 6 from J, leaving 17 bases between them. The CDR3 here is CASSPSLTGRQTQYF. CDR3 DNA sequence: TGTGCCAGCTCACCCTCCCTGACAGGGAGGCAGACCCAGTACTTC.

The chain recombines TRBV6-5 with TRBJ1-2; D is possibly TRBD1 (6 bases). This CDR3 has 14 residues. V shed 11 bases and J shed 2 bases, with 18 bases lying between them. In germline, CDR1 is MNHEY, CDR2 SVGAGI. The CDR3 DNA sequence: TGTGCCTACGAGGAGGGGGGGGCAAACTATGGCTACACCTTC. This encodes CAYEEGGANYGYTF.

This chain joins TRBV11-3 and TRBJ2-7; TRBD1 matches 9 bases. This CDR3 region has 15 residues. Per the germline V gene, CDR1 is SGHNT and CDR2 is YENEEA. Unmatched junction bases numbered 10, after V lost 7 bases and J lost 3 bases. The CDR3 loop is CASNRGQGMDYEQYF. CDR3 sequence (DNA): TGTGCCAGCAACCGCGGACAGGGGATGGACTACGAGCAGTACTTC.

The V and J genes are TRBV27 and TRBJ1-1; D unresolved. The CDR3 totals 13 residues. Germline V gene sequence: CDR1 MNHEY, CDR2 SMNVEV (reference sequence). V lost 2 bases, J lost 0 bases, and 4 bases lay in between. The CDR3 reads CASSLVVNTEAFF. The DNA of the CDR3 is TGTGCCAGCAGTTTAGTAGTGAACACTGAAGCTTTCTTT.

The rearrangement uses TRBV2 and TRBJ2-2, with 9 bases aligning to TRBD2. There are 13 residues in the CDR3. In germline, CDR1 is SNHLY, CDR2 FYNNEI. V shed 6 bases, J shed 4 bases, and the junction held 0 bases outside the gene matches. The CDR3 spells CASRRGGTGELFF. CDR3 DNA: TGTGCCAGCAGGCGGGGGGGCACCGGGGAGCTGTTTTTT.

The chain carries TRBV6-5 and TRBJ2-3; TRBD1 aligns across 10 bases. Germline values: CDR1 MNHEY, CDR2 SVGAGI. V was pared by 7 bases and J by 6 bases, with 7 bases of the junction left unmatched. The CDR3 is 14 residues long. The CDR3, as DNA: TGTGCCAGCAAGGTGACAGGGGGCTTTGATACGCAGTATTTT. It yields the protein CASKVTGGFDTQYF.

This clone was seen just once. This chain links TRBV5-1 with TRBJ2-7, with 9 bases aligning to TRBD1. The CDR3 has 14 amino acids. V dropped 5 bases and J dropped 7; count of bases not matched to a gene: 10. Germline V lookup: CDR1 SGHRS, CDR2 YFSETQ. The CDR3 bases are TGCGCCAGCAGAGGGGGACAGGGCCCGGGGGAGCAGTACTTC. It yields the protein CASRGGQGPGEQYF.

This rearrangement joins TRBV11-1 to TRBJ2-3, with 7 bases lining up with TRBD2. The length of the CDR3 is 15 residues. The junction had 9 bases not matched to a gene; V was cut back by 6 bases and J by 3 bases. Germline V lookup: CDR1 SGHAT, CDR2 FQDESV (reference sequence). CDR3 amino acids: CASSPSGKTTDTQYF. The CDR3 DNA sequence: TGTGCCAGCAGTCCGAGCGGGAAAACGACAGATACGCAGTATTTT.

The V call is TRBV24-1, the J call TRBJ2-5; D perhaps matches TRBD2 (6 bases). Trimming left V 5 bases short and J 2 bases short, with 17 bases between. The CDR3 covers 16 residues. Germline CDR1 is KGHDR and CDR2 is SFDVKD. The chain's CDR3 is CATSAVEAGSQETQYF. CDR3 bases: TGTGCCACCAGTGCGGTGGAGGCGGGGTCTCAAGAGACCCAGTACTTC.

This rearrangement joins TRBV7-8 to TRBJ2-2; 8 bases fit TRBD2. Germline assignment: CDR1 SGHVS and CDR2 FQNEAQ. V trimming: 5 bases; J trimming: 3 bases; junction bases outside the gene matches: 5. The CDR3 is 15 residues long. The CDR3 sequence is CASSPRGGYTGELFF. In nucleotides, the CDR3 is TGTGCCAGCAGCCCCCGGGGGGGGTACACCGGGGAGCTGTTTTTT. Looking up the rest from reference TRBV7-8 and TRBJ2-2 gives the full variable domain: GAGVSQSPRYKVAKRGQDVALRCDPISGHVSLFWYQQALGQGPEFLTYFQNEAQLDKSGLPSDRFFAERPEGSVSTLKIQRTQQEDSAVYLCASSPRGGYTGELFFGEGSRLTVL.

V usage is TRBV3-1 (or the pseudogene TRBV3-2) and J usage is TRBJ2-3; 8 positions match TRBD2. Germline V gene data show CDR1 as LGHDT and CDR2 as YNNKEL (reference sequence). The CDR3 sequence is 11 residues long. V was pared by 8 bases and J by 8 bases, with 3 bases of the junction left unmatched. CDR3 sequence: CASGAGGTQYF. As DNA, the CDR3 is TGTGCCAGCGGGGCGGGAGGTACGCAGTATTTT.

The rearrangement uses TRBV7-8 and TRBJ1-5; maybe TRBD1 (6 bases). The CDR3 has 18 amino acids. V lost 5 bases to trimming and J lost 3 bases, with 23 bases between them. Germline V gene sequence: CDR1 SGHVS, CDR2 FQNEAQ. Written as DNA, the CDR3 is TGTGCCAGCAGCAGAAGGGGGACCGCCCTGAAGGACAATCAGCCCCAGCATTTT. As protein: CASSRRGTALKDNQPQHF.

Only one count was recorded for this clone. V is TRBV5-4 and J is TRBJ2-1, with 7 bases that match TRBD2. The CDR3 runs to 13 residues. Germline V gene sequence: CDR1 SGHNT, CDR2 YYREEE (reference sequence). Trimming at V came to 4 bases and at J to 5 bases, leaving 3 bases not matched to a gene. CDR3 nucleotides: TGTGCCAGCAGCGGGACTACGAACAATGAGCAGTTCTTC. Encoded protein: CASSGTTNNEQFF.

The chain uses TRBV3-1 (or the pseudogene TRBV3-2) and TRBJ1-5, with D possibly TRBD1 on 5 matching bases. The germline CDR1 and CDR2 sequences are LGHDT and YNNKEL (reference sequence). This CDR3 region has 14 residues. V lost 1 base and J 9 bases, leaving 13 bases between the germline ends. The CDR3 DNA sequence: TGTGCCAGCAGCCAAGTCCACAGCCAGGGGCCCCAGCATTTT. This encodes CASSQVHSQGPQHF.

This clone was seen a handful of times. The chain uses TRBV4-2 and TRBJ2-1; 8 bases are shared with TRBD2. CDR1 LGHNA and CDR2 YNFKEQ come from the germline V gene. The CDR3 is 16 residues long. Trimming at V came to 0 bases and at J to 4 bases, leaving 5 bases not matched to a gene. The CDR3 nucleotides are TGTGCCAGCAGCCAAGACGCGGGAGGAGGTTACAATGAGCAGTTCTTC. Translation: CASSQDAGGGYNEQFF.

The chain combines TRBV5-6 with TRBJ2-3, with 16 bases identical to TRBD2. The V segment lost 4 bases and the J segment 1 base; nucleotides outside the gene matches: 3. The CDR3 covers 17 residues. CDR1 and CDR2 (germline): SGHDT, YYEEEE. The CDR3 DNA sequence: TGTGCCAGCAGCAGTGGGACTAGCGGGAGGGGCACAGATACGCAGTATTTT. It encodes CASSSGTSGRGTDTQYF.

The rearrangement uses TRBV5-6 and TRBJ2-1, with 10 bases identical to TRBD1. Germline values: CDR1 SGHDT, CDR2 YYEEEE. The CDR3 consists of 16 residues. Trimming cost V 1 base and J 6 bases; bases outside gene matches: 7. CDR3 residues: CASSLWLTGGRNEQFF. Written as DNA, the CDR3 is TGTGCCAGCAGCTTGTGGCTGACAGGGGGCCGCAATGAGCAGTTCTTC. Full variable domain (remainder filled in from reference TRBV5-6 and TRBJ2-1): DAGVTQSPTHLIKTRGQQVTLRCSPKSGHDTVSWYQQALGQGPQFIFQYYEEEERQRGNFPDRFSGHQFPNYSSELNVNALLLGDSALYLCASSLWLTGGRNEQFFGPGTRLTVL.

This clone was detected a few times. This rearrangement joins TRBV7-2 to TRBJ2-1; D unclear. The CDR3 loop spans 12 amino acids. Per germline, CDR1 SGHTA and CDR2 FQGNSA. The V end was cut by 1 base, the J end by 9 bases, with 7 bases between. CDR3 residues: CASSLVTSEQFF. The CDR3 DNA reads TGTGCCAGCAGCTTAGTAACCAGTGAGCAGTTCTTC.

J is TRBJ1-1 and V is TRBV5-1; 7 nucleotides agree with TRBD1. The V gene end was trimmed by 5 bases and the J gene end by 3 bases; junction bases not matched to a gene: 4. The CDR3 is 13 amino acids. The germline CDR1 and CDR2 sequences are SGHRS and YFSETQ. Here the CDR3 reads CASRTGQYTEAFF. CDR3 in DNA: TGCGCCAGCAGGACAGGGCAGTACACTGAAGCTTTCTTT.

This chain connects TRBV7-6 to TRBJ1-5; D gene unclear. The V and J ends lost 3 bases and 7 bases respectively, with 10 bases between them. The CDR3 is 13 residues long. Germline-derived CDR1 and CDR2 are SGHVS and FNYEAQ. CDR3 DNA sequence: TGTGCCAGCAGCTTGGATTTCGGGCAGCCCCAGCATTTT. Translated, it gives CASSLDFGQPQHF. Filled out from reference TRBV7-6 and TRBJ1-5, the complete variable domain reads GAGVSQSPRYKVTKRGQDVALRCDPISGHVSLYWYRQALGQGPEFLTYFNYEAQQDKSGLPNDRFSAERPEGSISTLTIQRTEQRDSAMYRCASSLDFGQPQHFGDGTRLSIL.

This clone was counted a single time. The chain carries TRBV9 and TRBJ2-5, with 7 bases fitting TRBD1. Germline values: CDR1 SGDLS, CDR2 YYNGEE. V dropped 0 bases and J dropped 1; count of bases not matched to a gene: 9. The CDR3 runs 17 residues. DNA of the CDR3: TGTGCCAGCAGCGTAGGAGCAGGGGGTGTCGGCCAAGAGACCCAGTACTTC. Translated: CASSVGAGGVGQETQYF.

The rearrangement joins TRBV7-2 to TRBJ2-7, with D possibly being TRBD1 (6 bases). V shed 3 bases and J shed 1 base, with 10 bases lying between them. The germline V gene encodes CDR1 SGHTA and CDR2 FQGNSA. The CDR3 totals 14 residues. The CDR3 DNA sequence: TGTGCCAGCAGCTTGGACAGAGTTTCCTACGAGCAGTACTTC. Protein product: CASSLDRVSYEQYF. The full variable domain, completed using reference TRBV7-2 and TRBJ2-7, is GAGVSQSPSNKVTEKGKDVELRCDPISGHTALYWYRQSLGQGLEFLIYFQGNSAPDKSGLPSDRFSAERTGGSVSTLTIQRTQQEDSAVYLCASSLDRVSYEQYFGPGTRLTVT.

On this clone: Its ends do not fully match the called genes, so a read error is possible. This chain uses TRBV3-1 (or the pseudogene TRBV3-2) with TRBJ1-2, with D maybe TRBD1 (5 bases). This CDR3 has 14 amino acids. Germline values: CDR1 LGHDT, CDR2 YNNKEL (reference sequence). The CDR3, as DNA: TGTGCCAGCAGCCAAGGGGGCTTAACTATGGCTCCTCTCTTC. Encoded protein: CASSQGGLTMAPLF.